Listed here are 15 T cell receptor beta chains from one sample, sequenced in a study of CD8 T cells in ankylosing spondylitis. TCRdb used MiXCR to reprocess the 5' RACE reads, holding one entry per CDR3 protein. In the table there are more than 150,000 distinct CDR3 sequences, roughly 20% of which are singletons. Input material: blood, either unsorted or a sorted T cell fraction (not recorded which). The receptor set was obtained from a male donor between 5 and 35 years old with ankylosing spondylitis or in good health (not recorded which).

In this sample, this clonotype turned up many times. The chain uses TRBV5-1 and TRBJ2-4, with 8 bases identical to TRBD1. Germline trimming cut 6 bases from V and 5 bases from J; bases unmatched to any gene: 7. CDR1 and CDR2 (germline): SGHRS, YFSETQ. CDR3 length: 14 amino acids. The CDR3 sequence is CASTHRGRENIQYF. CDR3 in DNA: TGCGCCAGCACGCACAGGGGGAGAGAAAACATTCAGTACTTC.

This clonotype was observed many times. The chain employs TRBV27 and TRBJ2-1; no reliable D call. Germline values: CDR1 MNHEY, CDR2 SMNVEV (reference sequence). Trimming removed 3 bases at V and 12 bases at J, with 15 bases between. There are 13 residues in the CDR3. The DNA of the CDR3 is TGTGCCAGCAGTTTCCGACAAATTAGTGGGCAGTTCTTC. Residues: CASSFRQISGQFF.

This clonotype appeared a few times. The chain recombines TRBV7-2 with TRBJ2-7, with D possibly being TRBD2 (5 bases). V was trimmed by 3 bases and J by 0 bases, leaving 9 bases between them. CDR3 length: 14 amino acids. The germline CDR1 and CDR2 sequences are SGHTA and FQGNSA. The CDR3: CASSFLRGSYEQYF. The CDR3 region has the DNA TGTGCCAGCAGCTTCCTTCGGGGCTCCTACGAGCAGTACTTC.

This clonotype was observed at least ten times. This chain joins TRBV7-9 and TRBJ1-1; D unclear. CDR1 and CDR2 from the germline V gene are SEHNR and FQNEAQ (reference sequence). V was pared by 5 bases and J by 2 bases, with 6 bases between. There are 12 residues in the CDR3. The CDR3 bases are TGTGCCAGCAGCCAATCTAACACTGAAGCTTTCTTT. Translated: CASSQSNTEAFF. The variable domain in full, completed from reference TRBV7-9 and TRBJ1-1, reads DTGVSQNPRHKITKRGQNVTFRCDPISEHNRLYWYRQTLGQGPEFLTYFQNEAQLEKSRLLSDRFSAERPKGSFSTLEIQRTEQGDSAMYLCASSQSNTEAFFGQGTRLTVV.

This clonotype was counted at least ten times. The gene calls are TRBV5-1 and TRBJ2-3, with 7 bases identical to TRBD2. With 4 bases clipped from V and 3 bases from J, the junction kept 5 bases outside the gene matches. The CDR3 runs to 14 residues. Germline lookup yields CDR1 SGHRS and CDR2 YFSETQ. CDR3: CASSLERDTDTQYF. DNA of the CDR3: TGCGCCAGCAGCCTGGAGCGGGATACAGATACGCAGTATTTT.

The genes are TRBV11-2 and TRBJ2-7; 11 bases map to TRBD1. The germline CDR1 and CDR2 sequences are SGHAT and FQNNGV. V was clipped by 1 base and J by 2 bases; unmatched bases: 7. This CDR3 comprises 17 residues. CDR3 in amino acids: CASSLGGPGQGAYEQYV. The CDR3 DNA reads TGTGCCAGCAGCTTAGGCGGCCCGGGACAGGGGGCCTACGAGCAGTACGTC.

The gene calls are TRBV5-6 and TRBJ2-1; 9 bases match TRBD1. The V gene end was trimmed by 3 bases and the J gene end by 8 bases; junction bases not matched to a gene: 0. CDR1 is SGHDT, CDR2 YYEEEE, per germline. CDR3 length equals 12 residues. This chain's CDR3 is CASSWDRDEQFF. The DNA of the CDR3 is TGTGCCAGCAGCTGGGACAGGGATGAGCAGTTCTTC.

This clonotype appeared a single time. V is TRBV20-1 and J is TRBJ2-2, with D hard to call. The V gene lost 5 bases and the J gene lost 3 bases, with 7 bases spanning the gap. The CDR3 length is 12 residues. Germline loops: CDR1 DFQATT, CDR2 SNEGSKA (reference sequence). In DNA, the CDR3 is TGCAGTGCTTTGGATCACACCGGGGAGCTGTTTTTT. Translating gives CSALDHTGELFF.

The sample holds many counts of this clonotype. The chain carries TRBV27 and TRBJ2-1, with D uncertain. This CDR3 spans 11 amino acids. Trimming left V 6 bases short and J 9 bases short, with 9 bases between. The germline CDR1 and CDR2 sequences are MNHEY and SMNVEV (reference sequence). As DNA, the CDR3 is TGTGCCAGCAGGTTAATCGGTGAGCAGTTCTTC. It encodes CASRLIGEQFF.

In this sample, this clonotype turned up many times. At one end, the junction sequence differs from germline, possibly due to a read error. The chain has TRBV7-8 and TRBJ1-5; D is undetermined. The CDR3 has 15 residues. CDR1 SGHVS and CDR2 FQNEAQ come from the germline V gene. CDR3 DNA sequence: TGTGCCAGCAGCTTGGCCCGCGTACCATCTCAGGCCCAGCATTTT. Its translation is CASSLARVPSQAQHF.

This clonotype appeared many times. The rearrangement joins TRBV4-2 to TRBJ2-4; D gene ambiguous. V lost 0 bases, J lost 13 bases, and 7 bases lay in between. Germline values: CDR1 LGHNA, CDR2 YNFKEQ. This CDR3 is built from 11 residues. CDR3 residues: CASSQDSAQYF. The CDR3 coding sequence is TGTGCCAGCAGCCAAGACAGTGCCCAGTACTTC.

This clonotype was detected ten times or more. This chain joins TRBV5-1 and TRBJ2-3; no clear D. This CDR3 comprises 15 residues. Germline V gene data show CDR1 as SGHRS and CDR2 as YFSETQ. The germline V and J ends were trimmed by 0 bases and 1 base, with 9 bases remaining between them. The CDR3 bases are TGCGCCAGCAGCTTGGGGGAACACCGCACAGATACGCAGTATTTT. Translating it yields CASSLGEHRTDTQYF. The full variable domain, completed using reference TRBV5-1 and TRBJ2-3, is KAGVTQTPRYLIKTRGQQVTLSCSPISGHRSVSWYQQTPGQGLQFLFEYFSETQRNKGNFPGRFSGRQFSNSRSEMNVSTLELGDSALYLCASSLGEHRTDTQYFGPGTRLTVL.

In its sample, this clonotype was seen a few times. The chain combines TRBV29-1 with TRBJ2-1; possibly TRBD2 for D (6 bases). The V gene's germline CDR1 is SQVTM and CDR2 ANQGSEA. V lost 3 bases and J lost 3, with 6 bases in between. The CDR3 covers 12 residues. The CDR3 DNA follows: TGCAGCGTTGACGGGGGCTACAATGAGCAGTTCTTC. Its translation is CSVDGGYNEQFF.

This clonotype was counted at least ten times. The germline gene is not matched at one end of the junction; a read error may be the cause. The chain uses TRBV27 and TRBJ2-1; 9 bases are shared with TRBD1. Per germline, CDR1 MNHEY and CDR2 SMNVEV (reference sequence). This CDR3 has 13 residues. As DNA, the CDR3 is TGTGCCAGCAGTCCAAATACCGGGACAGGGAGCAACTTC. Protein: CASSPNTGTGSNF.

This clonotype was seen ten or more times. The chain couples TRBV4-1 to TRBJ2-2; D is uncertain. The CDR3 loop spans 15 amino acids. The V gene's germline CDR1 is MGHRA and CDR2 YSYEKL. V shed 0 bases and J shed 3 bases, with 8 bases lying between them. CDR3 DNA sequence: TGCGCCAGCAGCCAAGAGCCGACCTACACCGGGGAGCTGTTTTTT. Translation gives CASSQEPTYTGELFF.